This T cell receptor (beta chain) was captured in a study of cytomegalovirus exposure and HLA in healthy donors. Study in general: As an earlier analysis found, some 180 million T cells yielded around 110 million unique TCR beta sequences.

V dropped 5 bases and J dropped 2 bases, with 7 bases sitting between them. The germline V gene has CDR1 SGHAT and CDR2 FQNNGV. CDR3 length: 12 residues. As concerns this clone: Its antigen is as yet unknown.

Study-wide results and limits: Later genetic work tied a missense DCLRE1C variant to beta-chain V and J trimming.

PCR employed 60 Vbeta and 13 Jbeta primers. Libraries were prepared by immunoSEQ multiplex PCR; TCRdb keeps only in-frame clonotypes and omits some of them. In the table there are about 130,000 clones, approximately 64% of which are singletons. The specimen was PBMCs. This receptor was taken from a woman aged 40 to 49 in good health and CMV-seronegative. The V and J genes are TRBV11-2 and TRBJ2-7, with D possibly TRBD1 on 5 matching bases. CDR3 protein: CASSVGPYEQYF. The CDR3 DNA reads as TGTGCCAGCAGCGTGGGGCCCTACGAGCAGTACTTC.